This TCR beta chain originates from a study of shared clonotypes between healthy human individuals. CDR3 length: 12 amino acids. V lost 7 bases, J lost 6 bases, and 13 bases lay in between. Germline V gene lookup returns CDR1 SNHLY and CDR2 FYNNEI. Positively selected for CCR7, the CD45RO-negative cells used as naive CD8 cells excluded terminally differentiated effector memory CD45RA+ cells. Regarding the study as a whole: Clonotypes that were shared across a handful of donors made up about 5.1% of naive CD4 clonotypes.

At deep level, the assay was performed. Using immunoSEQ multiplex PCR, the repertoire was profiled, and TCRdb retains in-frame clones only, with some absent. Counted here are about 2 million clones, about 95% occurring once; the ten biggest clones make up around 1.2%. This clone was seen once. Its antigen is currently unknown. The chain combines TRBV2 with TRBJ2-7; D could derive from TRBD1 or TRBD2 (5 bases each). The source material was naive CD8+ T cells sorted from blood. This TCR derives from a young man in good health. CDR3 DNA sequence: TGTGCCAGCACGGGACGGCTATCCGAGCAGTACTTC. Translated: CASTGRLSEQYF.